Each of the 20 T cell receptor beta chains below was sequenced from the same sample in a study of Ad26.COV2.S vaccination and SARS-CoV-2 variants. Treatment indicated: some 20 received Ad26.COV2.S at low or high dose, single or two shots; several received placebo; per-sample allocation not given. All samples were drawn on day 63, counting from the first vaccine or placebo injection. Sequenced by immunoSEQ multiplex PCR; TCRdb stores in-frame clones only, minus some. The sample holds 300,000 to 350,000 clones, 86% seen once. Sequencing was performed on peripheral blood, taken in a trial of Ad26.COV2.S vaccine versus placebo. These receptors all stem from a person between 18 and 60 years old who received the Ad26.COV2.S COVID-19 vaccine or a placebo.

In its sample, this clone was seen once. The chain employs TRBV4-2 and TRBJ2-1, with 14 bases identical to TRBD2. The length of the CDR3 is 19 residues. Trimming at V came to 3 bases and at J to 4 bases, leaving 11 bases not matched to a gene. Germline values: CDR1 LGHNA, CDR2 YNFKEQ. The CDR3 sequence is CASSHGVSGLAGVYNEQFF. CDR3 nucleotides: TGTGCCAGCAGCCACGGGGTTTCGGGACTAGCGGGGGTTTACAATGAGCAGTTCTTC.

This chain connects TRBV5-1 to TRBJ2-5; TRBD2 matches 8 bases. The CDR3 has 17 amino acids. Per germline, CDR1 SGHRS and CDR2 YFSETQ. V was clipped by 4 bases and J by 4 bases; unmatched bases: 15. In DNA form, the CDR3 reads TGCGCCAGCAGCCCTTTGGGGGTTAGCGGGATTGGAGAGACCCAGTACTTC. Translating gives CASSPLGVSGIGETQYF.

This chain joins TRBV19 and TRBJ2-6; D might be TRBD1 or TRBD2, each matching 6 bases. The CDR3 loop spans 15 amino acids. Germline V gene sequence: CDR1 LNHDA, CDR2 SQIVND (reference sequence). V was cut by 6 bases and J by 4 bases, with 13 bases left in between. The DNA of the CDR3 is TGTGCCAGTAGCCTAGGGGGGTCCGGGGCCAACGTCCTGACTTTC. Encoded protein: CASSLGGSGANVLTF.

The chain employs TRBV7-8 and TRBJ2-5; the match to TRBD1 covers 8 bases. CDR1 is SGHVS, CDR2 FQNEAQ, per germline. The CDR3 spans 16 residues. V gave up 4 bases and J gave up 1 base; unmatched junction bases: 8. The CDR3, as DNA: TGTGCCAGCAGCTATTGGACAGGGAAAGGCCAAGAGACCCAGTACTTC. Translating gives CASSYWTGKGQETQYF.

The chain uses TRBV19 and TRBJ1-4; D gene ambiguous. The CDR3 contains 15 residues. The V and J ends lost 7 bases and 2 bases respectively, with 14 bases between them. The V gene's germline CDR1 is LNHDA and CDR2 SQIVND (reference sequence). The CDR3 loop reads CASKKGDGTNEKLFF. For the CDR3, the DNA is TGTGCCAGTAAAAAGGGTGACGGGACTAATGAAAAACTGTTTTTT.

This chain links TRBV28 with TRBJ1-5; perhaps TRBD1 as D (6 bases). V lost 1 base, J lost 0 bases, and 13 bases lay in between. From germline, CDR1 is MDHEN and CDR2 SYDVKM. This CDR3 is built from 17 residues. CDR3 in amino acids: CASSLFRQVSSNQPQHF. Here the CDR3 DNA reads TGTGCCAGCAGTTTATTCCGACAGGTATCTAGCAATCAGCCCCAGCATTTT.

This chain connects TRBV6-5 to TRBJ1-1; weak D call: TRBD1 (5 bases). CDR1 and CDR2 (germline): MNHEY, SVGAGI. This CDR3 has 15 residues. Trimming cost V 5 bases and J 1 base, with 14 bases left between them. The CDR3 loop reads CASSRLGTTNTEAFF. CDR3 DNA sequence: TGTGCCAGCAGTCGACTTGGGACGACGAACACTGAAGCTTTCTTT.

This clone occurred a few times. The genes are TRBV5-4 and TRBJ1-2, with D uncertain. V gave up 0 bases and J gave up 5 bases, with 11 bases separating them. This CDR3 is built from 14 residues. Looked up from germline, CDR1 is SGHNT and CDR2 is YYREEE (reference sequence). The CDR3 is CASSLDWRSYGYTF. As DNA, the CDR3 is TGTGCCAGCAGCTTGGATTGGAGGTCGTATGGCTACACCTTC.

As concerns this clone: Other DNA sequences in the sample encode the same CDR3. The chain uses TRBV5-6 and TRBJ2-1; D gene ambiguous. CDR1 and CDR2 (germline): SGHDT, YYEEEE. The CDR3 runs 11 residues. Trimming removed 3 bases at V and 8 bases at J, with 6 bases between. CDR3 bases: TGTGCCAGCAGCTCCTATGATGAGCAGTTCTTC. It yields the protein CASSSYDEQFF.

This clone appeared once. This rearrangement joins TRBV4-3 to TRBJ1-5, with D uncertain. The CDR3 consists of 16 residues. In germline, CDR1 is LGHNA, CDR2 YSLEER. V was cut by 1 base and J by 6 bases, with 16 bases left in between. CDR3 sequence reads: CASSQVATRAGQPQHF. Here the CDR3 DNA reads TGCGCCAGCAGCCAAGTGGCGACAAGGGCTGGTCAGCCCCAGCATTTT.

The V call is TRBV19, the J call TRBJ2-2, with 9 nucleotides matching TRBD2. The CDR3 has 16 amino acids. Germline values: CDR1 LNHDA, CDR2 SQIVND (reference sequence). J lost 0 bases, V lost 5 bases, and 4 bases had no gene match. CDR3 sequence reads: CASSGASGANTGELFF. In nucleotides, the CDR3 is TGTGCCAGTAGTGGAGCTAGCGGGGCGAACACCGGGGAGCTGTTTTTT.

The chain recombines TRBV7-2 with TRBJ2-5, with 8 bases fitting TRBD1. Germline V gene data show CDR1 as SGHTA and CDR2 as FQGNSA. V lost 5 bases to trimming and J lost 3 bases; unmatched junction nucleotides: 2. The CDR3 covers 13 residues. The CDR3, as DNA: TGTGCCAGCAGCCCGGGACAGGAAGAGACCCAGTACTTC. Protein product: CASSPGQEETQYF.

V gene TRBV7-7 combines with J gene TRBJ2-1, with a tentative D call TRBD2 (6 bases). The length of the CDR3 is 13 residues. Trimming removed 5 bases from V and 9 bases from J, with 14 bases in between. Germline V gives CDR1 SSHAT, CDR2 FNYEAQ (reference sequence). CDR3 protein: CASSERKAGEQFF. As DNA, the CDR3 is TGTGCCAGCAGCGAGAGAAAAGCGGGTGAGCAGTTCTTC.

This chain links TRBV7-8 with TRBJ2-1; either TRBD1 or TRBD2 may fit D (6 bases each). The germline CDR1 and CDR2 sequences are SGHVS and FQNEAQ. The CDR3 totals 16 residues. With 11 bases removed from V and 2 bases from J, the gap between germline ends came to 22 bases. DNA for the CDR3: TGTGCCTGCCGGTTGGGGGGCGAATCCCCCTACAATGAGCAGTTCTTC. Translating it yields CACRLGGESPYNEQFF. The variable domain in full, completed from reference TRBV7-8 and TRBJ2-1, reads GAGVSQSPRYKVAKRGQDVALRCDPISGHVSLFWYQQALGQGPEFLTYFQNEAQLDKSGLPSDRFFAERPEGSVSTLKIQRTQQEDSAVYLCACRLGGESPYNEQFFGPGTRLTVL.

The rearrangement uses TRBV6-6 and TRBJ1-6, with D perhaps TRBD1 (5 bases). Trimming pared 8 bases from V and 12 bases from J, leaving 17 bases between. In germline, CDR1 is MNHNY, CDR2 SVGAGI (reference sequence). CDR3 length: 13 residues. The CDR3 DNA is TGTGCCAGCGGTACGGGGCCGAAAAGACCCCTCCACTTT. It translates to CASGTGPKRPLHF.

This clone was detected only once. The chain carries TRBV2 and TRBJ1-1, with D possibly TRBD1 on 6 matching bases. The CDR3 loop spans 13 amino acids. Germline V lookup: CDR1 SNHLY, CDR2 FYNNEI. Trimming removed 9 bases from V and 1 base from J, with 12 bases in between. This CDR3 is CARGQGTNTEAFF. The CDR3 nucleotides read TGTGCCAGGGGGCAGGGGACGAACACTGAAGCTTTCTTT. Supplemented by reference TRBV2 and TRBJ1-1, the full variable domain reads EPEVTQTPSHQVTQMGQEVILRCVPISNHLYFYWYRQILGQKVEFLVSFYNNEISEKSEIFDDQFSVERPDGSNFTLKIRSTKLEDSAMYFCARGQGTNTEAFFGQGTRLTVV.

This clone appeared many times. CDR3 amino acids: CASSPGRGINQPQHF. The CDR3 DNA sequence: TGTGCCAGCAGCCCCGGACGGGGAATCAATCAGCCCCAGCATTTT. The gene calls are TRBV7-8 and TRBJ1-5; D remains unclear. The CDR3 consists of 15 residues. Trimming shortened V by 5 bases and J by 3 bases, and 14 bases separated the two germline ends. From germline, CDR1 is SGHVS and CDR2 FQNEAQ.

The chain recombines TRBV6-4 with TRBJ1-1; possible D gene TRBD1, 5 bases. CDR3 length: 15 amino acids. The V and J ends lost 0 bases and 4 bases respectively, with 12 bases between them. Germline V gene lookup returns CDR1 MRHNA and CDR2 SNTAGT. CDR3 amino acids: CASSDSGGIGTEAFF. The DNA for the CDR3 is TGTGCCAGCAGTGACTCGGGGGGAATCGGCACTGAAGCTTTCTTT.

V gene TRBV11-2 combines with J gene TRBJ2-7, with TRBD2 matching 8 bases. The CDR3 has 16 residues. Trimming removed 3 bases from V and 3 bases from J; junction bases left unmatched: 10. Germline CDR1 SGHAT, CDR2 FQNNGV. The CDR3 sequence: CASSFPRGAGGYEQYF. The CDR3 DNA reads TGTGCCAGCAGCTTCCCACGAGGTGCGGGGGGCTACGAGCAGTACTTC. Based on the CDR3 plus reference TRBV11-2 and TRBJ2-7, the full variable domain is EAGVAQSPRYKIIEKRQSVAFWCNPISGHATLYWYQQILGQGPKLLIQFQNNGVVDDSQLPKDRFSAERLKGVDSTLKIQPAKLEDSAVYLCASSFPRGAGGYEQYFGPGTRLTVT.

The chain combines TRBV6-5 with TRBJ2-1, with TRBD2 matching over 14 bases. Per germline, CDR1 MNHEY and CDR2 SVGAGI. The CDR3 extends over 15 amino acids. With V trimmed by 6 bases and J by 8 bases, 6 bases remained unmatched. The CDR3 sequence is CASSAGTSGSDEQFF. As DNA, the CDR3 is TGTGCCAGCAGCGCCGGGACTAGCGGGAGTGATGAGCAGTTCTTC.